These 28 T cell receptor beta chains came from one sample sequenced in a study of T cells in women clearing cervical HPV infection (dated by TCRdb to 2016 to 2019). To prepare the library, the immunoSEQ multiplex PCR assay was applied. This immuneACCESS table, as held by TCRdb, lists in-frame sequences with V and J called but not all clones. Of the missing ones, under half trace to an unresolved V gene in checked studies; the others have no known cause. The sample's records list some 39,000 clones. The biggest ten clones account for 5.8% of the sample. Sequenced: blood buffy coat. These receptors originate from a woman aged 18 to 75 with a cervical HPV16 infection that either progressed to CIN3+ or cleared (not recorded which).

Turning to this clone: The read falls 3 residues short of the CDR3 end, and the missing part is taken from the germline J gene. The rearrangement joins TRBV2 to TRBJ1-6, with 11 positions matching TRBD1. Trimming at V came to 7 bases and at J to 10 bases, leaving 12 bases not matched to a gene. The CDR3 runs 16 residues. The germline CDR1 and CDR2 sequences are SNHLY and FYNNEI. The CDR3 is CASTLPRTGGNSPLHF. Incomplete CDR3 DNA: TGTGCCAGCACCCTACCACGGACAGGGGGCAACTCACCC.

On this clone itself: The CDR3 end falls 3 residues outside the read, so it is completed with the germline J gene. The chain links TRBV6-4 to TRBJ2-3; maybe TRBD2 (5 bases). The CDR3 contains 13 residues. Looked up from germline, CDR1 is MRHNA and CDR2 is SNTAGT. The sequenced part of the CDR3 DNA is TGTGCCAGCAGTTATCAGGACCGGGGAACG. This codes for CASSYQDRGT. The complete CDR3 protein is CASSYQDRGTQYF.

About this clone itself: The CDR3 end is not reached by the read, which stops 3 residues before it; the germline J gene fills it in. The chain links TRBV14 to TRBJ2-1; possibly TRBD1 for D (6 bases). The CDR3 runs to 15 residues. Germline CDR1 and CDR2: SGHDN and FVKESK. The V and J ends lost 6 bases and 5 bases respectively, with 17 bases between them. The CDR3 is CASSRRQVLDNEQFF. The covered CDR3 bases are TGTGCCAGCAGTCGACGACAGGTTCTAGACAATGAG.

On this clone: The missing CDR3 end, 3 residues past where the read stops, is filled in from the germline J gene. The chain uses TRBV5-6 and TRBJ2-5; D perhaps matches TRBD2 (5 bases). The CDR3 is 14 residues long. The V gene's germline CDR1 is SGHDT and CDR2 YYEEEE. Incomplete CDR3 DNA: TGTGCCAGCAGCTTGGCGGGGAGCACAGATACC. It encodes CASSLAGSTDT. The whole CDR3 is CASSLAGSTDTQYF.

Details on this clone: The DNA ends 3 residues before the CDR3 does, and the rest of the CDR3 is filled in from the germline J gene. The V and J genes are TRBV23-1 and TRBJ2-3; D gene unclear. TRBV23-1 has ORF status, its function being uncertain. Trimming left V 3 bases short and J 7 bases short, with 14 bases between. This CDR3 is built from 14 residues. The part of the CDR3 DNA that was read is TGCGCCAGCAGTCACTACAGAAGGAGAAATACG. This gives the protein CASSHYRRRNT. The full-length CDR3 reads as CASSHYRRRNTQYF.

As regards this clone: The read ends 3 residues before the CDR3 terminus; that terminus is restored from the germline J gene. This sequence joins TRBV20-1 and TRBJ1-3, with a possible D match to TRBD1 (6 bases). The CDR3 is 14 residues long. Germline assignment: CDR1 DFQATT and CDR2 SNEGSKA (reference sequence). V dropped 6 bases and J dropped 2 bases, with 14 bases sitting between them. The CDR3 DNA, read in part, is TGCAGTGCCCACAAGGGGGGGACTGGAAACACC. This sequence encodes CSAHKGGTGNT. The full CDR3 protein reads CSAHKGGTGNTIYF.

CDR3 DNA (partial): TGCAGCGTTGAGGGGGGGCAGGAGGGCTCCTACGAG. It yields the protein CSVEGGQEGSYE. Given in full, the CDR3 is CSVEGGQEGSYEQYF. The V and J genes are TRBV29-1 and TRBJ2-7, with D possibly being TRBD2 (7 bases). The observed sequence ends 3 residues before the CDR3 terminus, with the missing tail filled in from the germline J gene. The CDR3 runs 15 residues. The V end was cut by 3 bases, the J end by 0 bases, with 15 bases between. Germline V lookup: CDR1 SQVTM, CDR2 ANQGSEA.

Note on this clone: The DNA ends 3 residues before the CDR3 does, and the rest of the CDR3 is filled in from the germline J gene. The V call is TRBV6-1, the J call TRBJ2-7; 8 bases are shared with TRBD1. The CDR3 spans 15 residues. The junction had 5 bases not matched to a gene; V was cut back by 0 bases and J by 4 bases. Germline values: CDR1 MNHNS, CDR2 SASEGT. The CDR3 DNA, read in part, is TGTGCCAGCAGTGAAGCAACAGGGGGAGTGTACGAG. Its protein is CASSEATGGVYE. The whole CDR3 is CASSEATGGVYEQYF.

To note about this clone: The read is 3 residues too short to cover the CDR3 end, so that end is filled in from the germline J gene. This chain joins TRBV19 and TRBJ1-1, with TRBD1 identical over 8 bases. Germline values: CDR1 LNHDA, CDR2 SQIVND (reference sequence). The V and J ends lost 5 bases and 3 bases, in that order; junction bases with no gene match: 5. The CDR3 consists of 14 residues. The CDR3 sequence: CASSWGRGHTEAFF. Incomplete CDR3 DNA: TGTGCCAGTAGTTGGGGCAGGGGGCACACTGAA.

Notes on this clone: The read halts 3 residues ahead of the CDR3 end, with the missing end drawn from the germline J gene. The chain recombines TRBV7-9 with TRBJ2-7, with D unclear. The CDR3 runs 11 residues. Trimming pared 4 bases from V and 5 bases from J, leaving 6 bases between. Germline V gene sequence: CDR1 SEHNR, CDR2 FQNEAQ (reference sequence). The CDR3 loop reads CASSSLDEQYF. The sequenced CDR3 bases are TGTGCCAGCAGCTCATTAGACGAG.

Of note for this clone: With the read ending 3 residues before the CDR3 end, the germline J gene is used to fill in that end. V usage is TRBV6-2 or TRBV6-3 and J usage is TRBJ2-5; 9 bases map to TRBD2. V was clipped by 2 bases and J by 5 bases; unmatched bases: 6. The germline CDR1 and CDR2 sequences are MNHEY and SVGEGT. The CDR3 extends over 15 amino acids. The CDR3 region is CASSYMREGRETQYF. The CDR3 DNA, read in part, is TGTGCCAGCAGTTACATGCGGGAGGGCCGGGAGACC.

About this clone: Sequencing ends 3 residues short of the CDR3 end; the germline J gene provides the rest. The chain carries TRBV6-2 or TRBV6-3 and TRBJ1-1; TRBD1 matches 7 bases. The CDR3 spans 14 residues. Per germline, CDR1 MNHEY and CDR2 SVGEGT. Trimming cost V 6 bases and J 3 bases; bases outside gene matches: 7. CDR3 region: CASSLTGSDTEAFF. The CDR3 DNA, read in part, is TGTGCCAGCAGCCTGACAGGGTCGGACACTGAA.

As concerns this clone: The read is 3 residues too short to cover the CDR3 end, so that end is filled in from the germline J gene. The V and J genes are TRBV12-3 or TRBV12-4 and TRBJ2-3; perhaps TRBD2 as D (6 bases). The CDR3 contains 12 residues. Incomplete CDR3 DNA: TGTGCCAGCAGTTTTGCGGGAAATGCG. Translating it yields CASSFAGNA. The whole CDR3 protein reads CASSFAGNAQYF.

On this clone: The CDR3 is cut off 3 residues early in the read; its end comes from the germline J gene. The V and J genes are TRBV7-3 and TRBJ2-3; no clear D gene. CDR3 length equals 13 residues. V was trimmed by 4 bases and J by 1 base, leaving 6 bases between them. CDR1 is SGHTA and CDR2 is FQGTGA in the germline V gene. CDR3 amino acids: CASSSIGTDTQYF. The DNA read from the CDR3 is TGTGCCAGCAGCTCCATAGGCACAGATACG.

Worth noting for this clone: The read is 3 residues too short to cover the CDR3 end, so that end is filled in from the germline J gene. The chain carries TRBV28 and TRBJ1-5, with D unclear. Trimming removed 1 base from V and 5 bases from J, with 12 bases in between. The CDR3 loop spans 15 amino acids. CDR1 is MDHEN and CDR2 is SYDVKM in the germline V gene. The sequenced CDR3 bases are TGTGCCAGCAGTTTATTATCGGGGTCAGATCAGCCC. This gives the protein CASSLLSGSDQP. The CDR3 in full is CASSLLSGSDQPQHF.

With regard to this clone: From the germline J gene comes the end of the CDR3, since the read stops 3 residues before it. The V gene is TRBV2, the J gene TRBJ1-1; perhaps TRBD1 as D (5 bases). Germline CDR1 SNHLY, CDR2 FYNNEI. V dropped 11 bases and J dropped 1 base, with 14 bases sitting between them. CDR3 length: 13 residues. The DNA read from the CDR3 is TGTGCCGGCTTAAGGGACTGGAACACTGAA. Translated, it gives CAGLRDWNTE. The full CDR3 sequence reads CAGLRDWNTEAFF.

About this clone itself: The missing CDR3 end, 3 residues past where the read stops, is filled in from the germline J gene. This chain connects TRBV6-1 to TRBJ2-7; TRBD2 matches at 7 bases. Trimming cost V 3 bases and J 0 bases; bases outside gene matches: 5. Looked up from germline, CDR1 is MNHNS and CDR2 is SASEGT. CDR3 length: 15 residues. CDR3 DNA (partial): TGTGCCAGCAGTGACCCCCCTAGCGGCTCCTACGAG. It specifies CASSDPPSGSYE. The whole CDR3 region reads CASSDPPSGSYEQYF.

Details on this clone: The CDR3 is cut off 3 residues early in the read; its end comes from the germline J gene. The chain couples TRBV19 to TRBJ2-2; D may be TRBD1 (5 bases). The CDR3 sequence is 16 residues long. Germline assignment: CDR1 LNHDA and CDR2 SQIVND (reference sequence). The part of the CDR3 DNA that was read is TGTGCCAGTAGTACCGACTCTTCCTCTGGGGCCAACGTG. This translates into CASSTDSSSGANV. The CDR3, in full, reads CASSTDSSSGANVLFF.

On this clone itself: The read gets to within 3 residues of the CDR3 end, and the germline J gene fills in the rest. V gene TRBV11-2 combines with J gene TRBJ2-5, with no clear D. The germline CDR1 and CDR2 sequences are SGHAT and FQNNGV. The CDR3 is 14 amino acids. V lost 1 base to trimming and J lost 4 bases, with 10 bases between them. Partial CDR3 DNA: TGTGCCAGCAGCTTAGCCCCCGCCGGAGAGACC. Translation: CASSLAPAGET. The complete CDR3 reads CASSLAPAGETQYF.

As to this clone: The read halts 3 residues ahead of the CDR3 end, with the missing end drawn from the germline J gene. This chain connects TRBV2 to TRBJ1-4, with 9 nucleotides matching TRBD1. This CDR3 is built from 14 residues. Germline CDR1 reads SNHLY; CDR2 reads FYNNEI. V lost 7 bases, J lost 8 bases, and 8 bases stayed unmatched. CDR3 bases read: TGTGCCAGCAACCTTGACAGGGGGGGCGAAAAA. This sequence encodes CASNLDRGGEK. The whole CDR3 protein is CASNLDRGGEKLFF.

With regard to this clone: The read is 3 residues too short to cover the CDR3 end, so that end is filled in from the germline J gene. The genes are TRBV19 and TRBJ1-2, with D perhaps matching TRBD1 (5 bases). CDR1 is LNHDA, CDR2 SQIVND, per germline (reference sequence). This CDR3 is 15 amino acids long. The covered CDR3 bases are TGTGCCAGTAGTATCCCGGCAGGGCCGGGAGATACC. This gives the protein CASSIPAGPGDT. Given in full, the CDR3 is CASSIPAGPGDTYTF.

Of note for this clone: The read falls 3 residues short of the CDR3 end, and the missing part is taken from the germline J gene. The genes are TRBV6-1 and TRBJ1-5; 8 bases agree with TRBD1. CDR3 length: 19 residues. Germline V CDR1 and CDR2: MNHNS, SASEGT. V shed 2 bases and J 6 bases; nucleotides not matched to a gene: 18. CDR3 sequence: CASSEIPSGGYVSGQPQHF. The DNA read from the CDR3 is TGTGCCAGCAGTGAAATTCCATCAGGGGGCTATGTTAGCGGTCAGCCC.

The CDR3 sequence: CASSSGSGAKNIYTF. The sequenced CDR3 bases are TGTGCCAGCAGTAGCGGGAGTGGGGCCAAAAACATC. The J gene is TRBJ1-2, the V gene TRBV2; possible D gene TRBD1, 5 bases. The CDR3 is cut off 3 residues early in the read; its end comes from the germline J gene. The CDR3 consists of 15 residues. The germline V gene encodes CDR1 SNHLY and CDR2 FYNNEI.

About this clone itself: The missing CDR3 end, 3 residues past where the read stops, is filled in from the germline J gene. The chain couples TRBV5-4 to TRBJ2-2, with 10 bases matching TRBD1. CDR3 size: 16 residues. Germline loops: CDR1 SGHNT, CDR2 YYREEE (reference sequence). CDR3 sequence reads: CASSLGAGQGNSPLFF. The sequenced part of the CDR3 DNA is TGTGCCAGCAGCTTGGGAGCGGGACAGGGGAATTCACCG.

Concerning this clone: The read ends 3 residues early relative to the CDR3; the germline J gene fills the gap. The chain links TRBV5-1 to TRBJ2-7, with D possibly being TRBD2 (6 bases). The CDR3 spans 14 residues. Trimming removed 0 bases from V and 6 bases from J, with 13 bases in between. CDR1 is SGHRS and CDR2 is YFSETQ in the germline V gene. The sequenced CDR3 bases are TGCGCCAGCAGCTTGGCCGCTAGCGTAGGCGAG. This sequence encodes CASSLAASVGE. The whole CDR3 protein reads CASSLAASVGEQYF.

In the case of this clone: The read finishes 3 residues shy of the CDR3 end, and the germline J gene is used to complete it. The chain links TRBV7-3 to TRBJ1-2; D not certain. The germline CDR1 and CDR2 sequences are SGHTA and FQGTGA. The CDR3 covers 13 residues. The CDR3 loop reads CASSFTPTDTYTF. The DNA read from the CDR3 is TGTGCCAGCAGCTTTACCCCAACAGATACC.

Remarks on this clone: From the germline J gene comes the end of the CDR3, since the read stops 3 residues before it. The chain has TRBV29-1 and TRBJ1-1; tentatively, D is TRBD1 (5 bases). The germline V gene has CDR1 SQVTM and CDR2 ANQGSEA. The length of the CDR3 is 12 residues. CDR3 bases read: TGCAGCGTTGATATAGACAGTCCTCAA. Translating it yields CSVDIDSPQ. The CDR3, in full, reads CSVDIDSPQAFF.

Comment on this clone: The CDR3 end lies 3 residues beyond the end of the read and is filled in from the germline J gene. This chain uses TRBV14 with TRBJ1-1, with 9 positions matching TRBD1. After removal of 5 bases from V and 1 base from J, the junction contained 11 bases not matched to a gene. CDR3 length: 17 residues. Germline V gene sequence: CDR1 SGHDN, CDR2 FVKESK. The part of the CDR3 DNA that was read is TGTGCCAGCAGCTTGATCACAGGGGGCGTCGGGAACACTGAA. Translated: CASSLITGGVGNTE. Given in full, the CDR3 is CASSLITGGVGNTEAFF.